These 10 T cell receptor beta chains were sequenced from one sample in a study of blood T cell repertoires in COVID-19 (dated by TCRdb to the early 2020s). Library preparation used the immunoSEQ multiplex PCR assay. TCRdb's version of the immuneACCESS table is confined to in-frame rearrangements and falls short of the full clone set. An unresolved V gene accounts for under half of the shortfall where checked; the remainder is of unknown origin. This sample holds some 200,000 clones; about 83% were observed only once. 4.8% of the sample goes to the ten largest clones. Sequenced sample: PBMCs or T cells enriched from blood (not recorded which). These receptors were obtained from a woman aged 50 to 60 who had been exposed to COVID-19.

The rearrangement joins TRBV28 to TRBJ2-5; 10 nucleotides match TRBD1. This CDR3 comprises 15 residues. Germline CDR1 and CDR2: MDHEN and SYDVKM. Trimming cost V 10 bases and J 6 bases; bases outside gene matches: 14. The CDR3 DNA sequence: TGTGCCACCGGTAATCCGGGACAGGGGAAGCAGACCCAGTACTTC. Protein sequence: CATGNPGQGKQTQYF.

The chain carries TRBV6-4 and TRBJ2-3, with D possibly matching TRBD2 (6 bases). Germline CDR1 MRHNA, CDR2 SNTAGT. There are 15 residues in the CDR3. V lost 0 bases and J 3 bases, leaving 10 bases between the germline ends. The CDR3 region has the DNA TGTGCCAGCAGTGACTCCGCGGGGAAGACAGATACGCAGTATTTT. It codes for CASSDSAGKTDTQYF.

This clone was counted between two and nine times. V gene TRBV19 combines with J gene TRBJ1-3; D is undetermined. The CDR3 runs 14 residues. Looked up from germline, CDR1 is LNHDA and CDR2 is SQIVND (reference sequence). Trimming stripped 7 bases from V and 5 bases from J, with 15 bases between. CDR3 protein: CASTPLGSRNTIYF. The CDR3, as DNA: TGTGCCAGTACTCCTTTGGGGAGCAGAAACACCATATATTTT.

J is TRBJ1-1 and V is TRBV28; 7 positions agree with TRBD1. After removal of 6 bases from V and 0 bases from J, the junction contained 4 bases not matched to a gene. The CDR3 runs to 14 residues. The V gene's germline CDR1 is MDHEN and CDR2 SYDVKM. The CDR3 is CASSPQGLNTEAFF. CDR3 bases: TGTGCCAGCAGCCCACAGGGGCTGAACACTGAAGCTTTCTTT.

The rearrangement uses TRBV4-3 and TRBJ1-2; D is possibly TRBD1 (6 bases). Trimming took 0 bases from V and 8 from J, leaving 22 bases between them. There are 17 residues in the CDR3. In germline, CDR1 is LGHNA, CDR2 YSLEER. CDR3 nucleotide sequence: TGCGCCAGCAGCCAAGATCTCCTCGGGAGGGTAACAGGGGGCTACACCTTC. Translation: CASSQDLLGRVTGGYTF.

The CDR3 bases are TGTGCCAGCAGTGGAAGGTTGGGGGGGGCCGGAGAGGCCACTGAAGCTTTCTTT. It translates to CASSGRLGGAGEATEAFF. V gene TRBV6-1 combines with J gene TRBJ1-1, with D possibly matching TRBD1 (6 bases). Looked up from germline, CDR1 is MNHNS and CDR2 is SASEGT. The CDR3 totals 18 residues. V was pared by 4 bases and J by 4 bases, with 25 bases between.

This clone was found a few times. The rearrangement joins TRBV10-1 to TRBJ1-1; maybe TRBD1 (6 bases). The germline V and J ends were trimmed by 7 bases and 4 bases, with 10 bases remaining between them. The CDR3 is 12 residues long. Looked up from germline, CDR1 is WNHNN and CDR2 is SYGVQD (reference sequence). The CDR3 nucleotides read TGCGCCAGCAAGGGGGAAGGCACTGAAGCTTTCTTT. It codes for CASKGEGTEAFF.

The CDR3 DNA reads as TGTGCCAGCAGAGAGGAGACCCAGTACTTC. It is translated as CASREETQYF. This chain joins TRBV6-5 and TRBJ2-5; D is ambiguous. V gave up 6 bases and J gave up 5 bases, with 4 bases separating them. The length of the CDR3 is 10 residues. Germline CDR1 reads MNHEY; CDR2 reads SVGAGI.

The J gene is TRBJ1-2, the V gene TRBV5-5, with D tentatively TRBD1 (5 bases). The CDR3 loop spans 14 amino acids. CDR1 and CDR2 (germline): SGHKS, YYEKEE (reference sequence). The V and J ends lost 7 bases and 2 bases respectively, with 15 bases between them. The chain's CDR3 is CASGAGNINYGYTF. The CDR3 DNA sequence: TGTGCCAGCGGTGCAGGGAATATAAACTATGGCTACACCTTC.

The rearrangement uses TRBV7-2 and TRBJ1-1; TRBD1 matches at 7 bases. CDR1 and CDR2 (germline): SGHTA, FQGNSA. The CDR3 consists of 15 residues. The trim removed 6 bases at V and 2 bases at J, leaving 9 bases unmatched. CDR3 coding DNA: TGTGCCAGCAGGACCCTAGGGGGCCCCAACACTGAAGCTTTCTTT. This encodes CASRTLGGPNTEAFF.